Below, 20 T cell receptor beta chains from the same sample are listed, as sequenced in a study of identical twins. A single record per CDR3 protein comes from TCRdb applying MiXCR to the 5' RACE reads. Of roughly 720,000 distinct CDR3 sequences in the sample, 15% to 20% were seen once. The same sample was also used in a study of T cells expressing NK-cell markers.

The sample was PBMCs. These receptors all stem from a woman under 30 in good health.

The CDR3 is CASSSGRDTATNYGYTF. CDR3 sequence (DNA): TGCGCCAGCAGCTCCGGACGGGACACCGCCACTAACTATGGCTACACCTTC. The gene calls are TRBV5-1 and TRBJ1-2, with D maybe TRBD1 (6 bases). The germline V gene encodes CDR1 SGHRS and CDR2 YFSETQ. V was pared by 3 bases and J by 0 bases, with 18 bases between. This CDR3 is built from 17 residues.

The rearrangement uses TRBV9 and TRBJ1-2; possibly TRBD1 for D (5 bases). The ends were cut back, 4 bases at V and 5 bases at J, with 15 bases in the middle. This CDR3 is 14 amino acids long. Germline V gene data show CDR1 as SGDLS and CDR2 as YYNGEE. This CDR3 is CASSPQLGGYGYTF. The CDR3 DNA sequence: TGTGCCAGCAGCCCTCAACTCGGGGGGTATGGCTACACCTTC.

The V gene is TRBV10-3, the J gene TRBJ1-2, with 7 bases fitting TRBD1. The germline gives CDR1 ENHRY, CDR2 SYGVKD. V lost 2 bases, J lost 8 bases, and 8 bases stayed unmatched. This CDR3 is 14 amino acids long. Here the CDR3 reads CAISEDREAGGYTF. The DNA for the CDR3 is TGTGCCATCAGTGAGGACAGGGAGGCCGGCGGCTACACCTTC.

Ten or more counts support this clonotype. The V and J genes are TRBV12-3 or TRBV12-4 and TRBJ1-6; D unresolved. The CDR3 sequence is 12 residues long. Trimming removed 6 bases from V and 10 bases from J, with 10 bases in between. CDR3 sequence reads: CASRAGGSPLHF. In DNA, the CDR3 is TGTGCCAGCAGGGCAGGTGGCTCACCCCTCCACTTT.

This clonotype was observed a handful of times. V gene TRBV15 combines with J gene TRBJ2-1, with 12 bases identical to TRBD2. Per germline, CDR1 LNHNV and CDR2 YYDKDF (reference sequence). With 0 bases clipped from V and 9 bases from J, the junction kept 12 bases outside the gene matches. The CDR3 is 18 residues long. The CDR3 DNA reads TGTGCCACCAGCAGAGAGGCCCCGACTAGCGGGAGCATAAGTGAGCAGTTCTTC. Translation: CATSREAPTSGSISEQFF.

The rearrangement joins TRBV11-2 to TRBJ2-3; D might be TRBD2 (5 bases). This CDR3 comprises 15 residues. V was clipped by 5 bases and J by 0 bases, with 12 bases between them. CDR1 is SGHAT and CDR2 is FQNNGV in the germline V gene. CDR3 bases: TGTGCCAGCAGCCCTAACACGGGGAGCACAGATACGCAGTATTTT. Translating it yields CASSPNTGSTDTQYF.

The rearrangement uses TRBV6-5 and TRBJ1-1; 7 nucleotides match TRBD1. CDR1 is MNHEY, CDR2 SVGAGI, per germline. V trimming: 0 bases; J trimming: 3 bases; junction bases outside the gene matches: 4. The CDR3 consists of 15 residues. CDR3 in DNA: TGTGCCAGCAGTTACTCGACAGGGTGGGACACTGAAGCTTTCTTT. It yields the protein CASSYSTGWDTEAFF.

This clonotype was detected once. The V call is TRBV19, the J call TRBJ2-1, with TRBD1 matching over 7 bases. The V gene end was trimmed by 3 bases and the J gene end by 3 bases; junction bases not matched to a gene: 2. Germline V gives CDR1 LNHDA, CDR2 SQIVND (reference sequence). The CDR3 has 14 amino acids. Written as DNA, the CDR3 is TGTGCCAGTAGTATCAGGGGGAACTACAATGAGCAGTTCTTC. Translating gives CASSIRGNYNEQFF. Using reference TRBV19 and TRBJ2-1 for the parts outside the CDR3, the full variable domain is DGGITQSPKYLFRKEGQNVTLSCEQNLNHDAMYWYRQDPGQGLRLIYYSQIVNDFQKGDIAEGYSVSREKKESFPLTVTSAQKNPTAFYLCASSIRGNYNEQFFGPGTRLTVL.

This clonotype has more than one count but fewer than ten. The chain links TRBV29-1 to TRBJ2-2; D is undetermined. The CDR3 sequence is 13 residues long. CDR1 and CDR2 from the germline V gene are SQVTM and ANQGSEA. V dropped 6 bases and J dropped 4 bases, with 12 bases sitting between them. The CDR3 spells CSVSGSLTGELFF. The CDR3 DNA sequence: TGCAGCGTGTCCGGGTCCCTCACCGGGGAGCTGTTTTTT.

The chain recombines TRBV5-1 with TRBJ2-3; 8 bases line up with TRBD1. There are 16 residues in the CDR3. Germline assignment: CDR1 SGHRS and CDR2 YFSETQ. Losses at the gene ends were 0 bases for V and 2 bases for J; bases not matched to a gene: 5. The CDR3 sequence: CASSLAGQGNTDTQYF. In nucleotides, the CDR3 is TGCGCCAGCAGCTTGGCTGGACAGGGTAACACAGATACGCAGTATTTT.

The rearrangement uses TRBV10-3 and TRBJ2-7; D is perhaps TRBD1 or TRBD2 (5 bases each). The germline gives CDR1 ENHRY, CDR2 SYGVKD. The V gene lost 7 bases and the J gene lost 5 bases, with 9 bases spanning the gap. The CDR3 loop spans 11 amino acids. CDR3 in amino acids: CAIMRGHEQYF. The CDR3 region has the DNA TGTGCCATCATGAGGGGCCACGAGCAGTACTTC.

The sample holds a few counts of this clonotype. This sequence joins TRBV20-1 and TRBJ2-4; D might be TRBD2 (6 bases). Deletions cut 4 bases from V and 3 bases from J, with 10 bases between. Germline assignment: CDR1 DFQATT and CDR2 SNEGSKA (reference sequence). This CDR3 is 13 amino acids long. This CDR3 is CSAIIGGKNIQYF. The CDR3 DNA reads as TGCAGTGCTATAATCGGGGGCAAAAACATTCAGTACTTC.

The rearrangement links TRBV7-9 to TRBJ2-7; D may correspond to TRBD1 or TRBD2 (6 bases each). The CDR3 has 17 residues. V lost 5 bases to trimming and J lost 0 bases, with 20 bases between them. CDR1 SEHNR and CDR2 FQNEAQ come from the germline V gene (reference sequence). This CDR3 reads CASSPSPWGAASYEQYF. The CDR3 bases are TGTGCCAGCAGCCCCTCCCCTTGGGGGGCCGCCTCCTACGAGCAGTACTTC.

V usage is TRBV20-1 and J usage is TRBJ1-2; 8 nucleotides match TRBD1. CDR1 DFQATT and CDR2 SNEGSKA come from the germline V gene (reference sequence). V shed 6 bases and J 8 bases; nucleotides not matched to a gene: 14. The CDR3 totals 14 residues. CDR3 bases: TGCAGTGCCCCAGGACAGGGCGGCGTCCGGGGCTACACCTTC. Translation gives CSAPGQGGVRGYTF.

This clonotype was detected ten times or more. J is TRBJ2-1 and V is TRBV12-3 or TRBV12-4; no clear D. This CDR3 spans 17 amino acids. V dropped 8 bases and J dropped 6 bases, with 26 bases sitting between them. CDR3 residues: CASRPALGLGGRNEQFF. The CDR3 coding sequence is TGTGCCAGCCGTCCGGCTTTGGGCCTCGGTGGACGCAATGAGCAGTTCTTC.

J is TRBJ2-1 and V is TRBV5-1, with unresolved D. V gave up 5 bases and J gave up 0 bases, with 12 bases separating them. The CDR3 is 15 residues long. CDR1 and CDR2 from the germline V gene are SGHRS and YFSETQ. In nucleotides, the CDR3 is TGCGCCAGCAGATTTACAGATAGCTCCTACAATGAGCAGTTCTTC. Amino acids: CASRFTDSSYNEQFF. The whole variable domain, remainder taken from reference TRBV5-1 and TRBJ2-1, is KAGVTQTPRYLIKTRGQQVTLSCSPISGHRSVSWYQQTPGQGLQFLFEYFSETQRNKGNFPGRFSGRQFSNSRSEMNVSTLELGDSALYLCASRFTDSSYNEQFFGPGTRLTVL.

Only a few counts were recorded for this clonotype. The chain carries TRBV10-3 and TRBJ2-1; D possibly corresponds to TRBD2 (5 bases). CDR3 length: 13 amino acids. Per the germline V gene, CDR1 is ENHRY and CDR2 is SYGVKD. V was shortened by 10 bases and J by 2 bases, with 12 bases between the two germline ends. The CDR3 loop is CATLLETYNEQFF. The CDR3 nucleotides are TGTGCCACTCTACTAGAAACCTACAATGAGCAGTTCTTC.

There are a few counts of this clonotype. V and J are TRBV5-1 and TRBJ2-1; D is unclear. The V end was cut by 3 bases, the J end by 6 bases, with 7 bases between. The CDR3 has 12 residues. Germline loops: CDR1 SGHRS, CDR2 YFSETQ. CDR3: CASSYPANEQFF. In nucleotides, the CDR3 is TGCGCCAGCAGCTACCCAGCCAATGAGCAGTTCTTC.

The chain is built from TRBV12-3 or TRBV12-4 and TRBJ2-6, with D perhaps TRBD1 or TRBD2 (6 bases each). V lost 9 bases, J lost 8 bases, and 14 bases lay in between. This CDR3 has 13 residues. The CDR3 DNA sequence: TGTGCCAGTGGAAGTCGGGGGCCCAACGTCCTGACTTTC. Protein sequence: CASGSRGPNVLTF.

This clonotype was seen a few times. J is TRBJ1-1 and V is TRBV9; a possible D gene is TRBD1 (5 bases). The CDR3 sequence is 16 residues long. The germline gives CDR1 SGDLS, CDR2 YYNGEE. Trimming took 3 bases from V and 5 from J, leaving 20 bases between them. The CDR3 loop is CASSADARGKGTEAFF. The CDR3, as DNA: TGTGCCAGCAGCGCTGACGCGAGGGGCAAGGGGACTGAAGCTTTCTTT.